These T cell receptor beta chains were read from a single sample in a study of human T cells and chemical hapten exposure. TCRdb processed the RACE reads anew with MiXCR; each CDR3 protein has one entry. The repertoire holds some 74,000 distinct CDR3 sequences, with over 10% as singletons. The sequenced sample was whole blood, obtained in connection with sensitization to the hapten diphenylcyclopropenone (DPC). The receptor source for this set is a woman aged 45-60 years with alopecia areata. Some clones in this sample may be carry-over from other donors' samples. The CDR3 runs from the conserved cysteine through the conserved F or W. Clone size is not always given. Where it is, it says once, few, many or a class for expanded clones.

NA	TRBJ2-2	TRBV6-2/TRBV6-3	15	CASRPSGLPTGELFF
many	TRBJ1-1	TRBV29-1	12	CSVNQGGTEAFF
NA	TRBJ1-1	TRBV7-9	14	CASSNPELQTEAFF
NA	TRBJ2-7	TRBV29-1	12	CSVSYRDTEQYF
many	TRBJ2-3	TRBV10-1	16	CASSERPGLGTDTQYF
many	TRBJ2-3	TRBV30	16	CAWSIGGGGTTDTQYF
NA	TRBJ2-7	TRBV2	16	CASRVFPGQGIYEQYF
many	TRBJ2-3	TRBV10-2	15	CASLGLAGFTDTQYF
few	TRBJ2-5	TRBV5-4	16	CASSLGGGSSQETQYF
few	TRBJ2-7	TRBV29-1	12	CSVGELYSEQYF
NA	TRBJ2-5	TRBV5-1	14	CASSGSDHQETQYF